This entry lists 25 T cell receptor beta chains sequenced from one sample in a study of CD8+CD57+ T cells in acquired aplastic anemia. Those patients picked for sequencing had displayed CD8+CD57+ cell expansion on flow cytometry. Both TCR beta VDJ combination and CDR3 sequence profiling were carried out. Genomic DNA was the template for this profiling. TCRdb reprocessed the reads via MiXCR and lists one record per CDR3 protein. The sample consists of 150,000 to 170,000 distinct CDR3 sequences, less than 60% of them appearing once. The sample consisted of sorted CD4+, CD8+, or CD8+CD57+ T cells (not recorded which) from PBMCs. These receptors came from a human donor with aplastic anemia.

The chain couples TRBV19 to TRBJ1-1; no definite D call. Trimming pared 8 bases from V and 3 bases from J, leaving 7 bases between. CDR1 and CDR2 from the germline V gene are LNHDA and SQIVND (reference sequence). The CDR3 totals 11 residues. The CDR3 is CASSDYTEAFF. The CDR3 nucleotides are TGTGCCAGTTCGGATTACACTGAAGCTTTCTTT.

This clonotype occurred many times. The gene calls are TRBV2 and TRBJ2-5; 8 bases map to TRBD2. V shed 7 bases and J 5 bases; nucleotides not matched to a gene: 12. The CDR3 loop spans 15 amino acids. Germline CDR1 and CDR2: SNHLY and FYNNEI. CDR3 residues: CASTPGGVSGETQYF. As DNA, the CDR3 is TGTGCCAGCACTCCCGGGGGGGTTAGCGGGGAGACCCAGTACTTC.

This clonotype was counted many times. This sequence joins TRBV10-3 and TRBJ1-2; no reliable D call. The CDR3 length is 12 residues. Germline V CDR1 and CDR2: ENHRY, SYGVKD. The ends were cut back, 11 bases at V and 2 bases at J, with 12 bases in the middle. The CDR3 spells CAAGTANYGYTF. The CDR3 bases are TGTGCCGCCGGTACGGCAAACTATGGCTACACCTTC.

On this clonotype: A single base separates this from a much larger clone, so it may be a read error. The chain links TRBV6-5 to TRBJ2-5; no reliable D call. The CDR3 sequence is 13 residues long. Germline-derived CDR1 and CDR2 are MNHEY and SVGAGI. The germline V and J ends were trimmed by 4 bases and 5 bases, with 11 bases remaining between them. The CDR3: CASSCRVGETQYF. CDR3 in DNA: TGTGCCAGCAGTTGTAGGGTGGGTGAGACCCAGTACTTC.

In the case of this clonotype: A much larger clonotype is one base distant, so this may be a read error. This rearrangement joins TRBV11-3 to TRBJ1-1; D call uncertain. Germline CDR1 reads SGHNT; CDR2 reads YENEEA. Trimming removed 6 bases at V and 6 bases at J, with 14 bases between. The CDR3 has 13 amino acids. The chain's CDR3 is CASSIVGEPEAFF. CDR3 DNA sequence: TGTGCCAGCAGTATAGTGGGAGAGCCTGAAGCTTTCTTT.

At least ten counts were recorded for this clonotype. This chain uses TRBV7-9 with TRBJ2-5; 9 positions agree with TRBD1. CDR1 and CDR2 (germline): SEHNR, FQNEAQ (reference sequence). The J segment lost 1 base and the V segment lost 0 bases, leaving 6 bases of the junction unmatched. This CDR3 is built from 17 residues. DNA of the CDR3: TGTGCCAGCAGCTTAGCCGACAGGGGGATGCTCCAAGAGACCCAGTACTTC. Encoded protein: CASSLADRGMLQETQYF.

V gene TRBV29-1 combines with J gene TRBJ2-3; the D is unclear. This CDR3 spans 10 amino acids. V lost 6 bases, J lost 5 bases, and 6 bases lay in between. CDR1 is SQVTM, CDR2 ANQGSEA, per germline. The CDR3 DNA is TGCAGCGTAGAACAAGATACGCAGTATTTT. It codes for CSVEQDTQYF.

This clonotype came up many times. The chain carries TRBV14 and TRBJ1-5, with D hard to call. Germline V gives CDR1 SGHDN, CDR2 FVKESK. V lost 4 bases, J lost 6 bases, and 16 bases lay in between. The CDR3 loop spans 15 amino acids. CDR3 DNA sequence: TGTGCCAGCAGCCCTGGGTCGGGGATCAGTCAGCCCCAGCATTTT. Its protein is CASSPGSGISQPQHF.

This clonotype was seen a handful of times. The V and J genes are TRBV29-1 and TRBJ1-6; D remains ambiguous. The ends were cut back, 5 bases at V and 7 bases at J, with 15 bases in the middle. Germline assignment: CDR1 SQVTM and CDR2 ANQGSEA. CDR3 length: 14 residues. The CDR3 DNA reads as TGCAGCGTTAAGACCCCACTCCCAAATTCACCCCTCCACTTT. Translating it yields CSVKTPLPNSPLHF.

The chain couples TRBV2 to TRBJ2-2; TRBD2 aligns across 11 bases. This CDR3 is 15 amino acids long. Looked up from germline, CDR1 is SNHLY and CDR2 is FYNNEI. V trimming: 9 bases; J trimming: 5 bases; junction bases outside the gene matches: 8. The CDR3 here is CARSKTSGNTGELFF. The CDR3 DNA reads TGTGCCAGAAGTAAGACTAGCGGGAATACCGGGGAGCTGTTTTTT.

In regard to this clonotype: With a much larger clone just one base away, this may be a read error. V gene TRBV7-6 combines with J gene TRBJ1-1; 10 bases fit TRBD1. V was clipped by 5 bases and J by 6 bases; unmatched bases: 18. Germline V CDR1 and CDR2: SGHVS, FNYEAQ. The CDR3 runs 18 residues. The CDR3: CASSPLATTGGIGAEAFF. The CDR3 coding sequence is TGTGCCAGCAGCCCCCTGGCAACGACAGGGGGCATCGGCGCTGAAGCTTTCTTT.

This clonotype was counted at least ten times. The CDR3 DNA follows: TGTGCTAGTGGTTTGGTTGACAATTCACCCCTCCACTTT. It yields the protein CASGLVDNSPLHF. The chain joins TRBV12-5 to TRBJ1-6; the D is unclear. Looked up from germline, CDR1 is LGHNT and CDR2 is FRNRAP. The V end was cut by 0 bases, the J end by 7 bases, with 4 bases between. The CDR3 is 13 amino acids.

The chain recombines TRBV20-1 with TRBJ2-7; 7 bases map to TRBD1. Germline-derived CDR1 and CDR2 are DFQATT and SNEGSKA (reference sequence). The CDR3 contains 13 residues. The ends lost 2 bases at V and 3 bases at J; junction bases unmatched: 4. The CDR3 region is CSARNRGNYEQYF. In DNA form, the CDR3 reads TGCAGTGCTAGAAACAGGGGAAACTACGAGCAGTACTTC.

The V gene is TRBV4-1, the J gene TRBJ2-3, with TRBD2 as a possible D gene (5 bases). The V end lost 1 base, the J end lost 2 bases, and 16 bases lay between the germline ends. The CDR3 contains 17 residues. The germline CDR1 and CDR2 sequences are MGHRA and YSYEKL. Written as DNA, the CDR3 is TGCGCCAGCAGCCAAGGATGGAGCGGTGCTAACACAGATACGCAGTATTTT. The encoded protein is CASSQGWSGANTDTQYF.

The chain combines TRBV4-1 with TRBJ2-7, with 8 nucleotides matching TRBD1. With V trimmed by 1 base and J by 2 bases, 7 bases remained unmatched. The CDR3 is 16 residues long. Germline CDR1 MGHRA, CDR2 YSYEKL. In nucleotides, the CDR3 is TGCGCCAGCAGCCAAGCCAGGACAGGGTCGACCTACGAGCAGTACTTC. The encoded protein is CASSQARTGSTYEQYF.

This clonotype was seen a handful of times. The gene calls are TRBV25-1 and TRBJ2-2, with D possibly TRBD1 on 5 matching bases. Germline V gives CDR1 MGHDK, CDR2 SYGVNS. This CDR3 spans 17 amino acids. Trimming removed 3 bases from V and 9 bases from J, with 23 bases in between. The CDR3 reads CASSDPLLEDQGRELFF. The DNA of the CDR3 is TGTGCCAGCAGTGATCCTCTACTCGAGGACCAGGGAAGGGAGCTGTTTTTT.

Ten or more counts support this clonotype. The chain links TRBV9 to TRBJ1-1; D not certain. Trimming took 5 bases from V and 0 from J, leaving 5 bases between them. Germline assignment: CDR1 SGDLS and CDR2 YYNGEE. The CDR3 length is 12 residues. CDR3 loop: CASREMNTEAFF. For the CDR3, the DNA is TGTGCCAGCAGGGAAATGAACACTGAAGCTTTCTTT.

The sample holds many counts of this clonotype. This chain links TRBV2 with TRBJ2-7; 10 positions agree with TRBD2. V dropped 4 bases and J dropped 0; count of bases not matched to a gene: 0. CDR3 size: 14 residues. The germline V gene encodes CDR1 SNHLY and CDR2 FYNNEI. CDR3 protein: CASSGTSGSYEQYF. As DNA, the CDR3 is TGTGCCAGCAGTGGGACTAGCGGCTCCTACGAGCAGTACTTC.

A single count supports this clonotype. The chain carries TRBV19 and TRBJ2-7; tentatively, D is TRBD1 (6 bases). The ends were cut back, 7 bases at V and 2 bases at J, with 12 bases in the middle. The CDR3 is made up of 13 amino acids. Germline V lookup: CDR1 LNHDA, CDR2 SQIVND (reference sequence). Here the CDR3 reads CASKTGRTYEQYF. The CDR3 nucleotides are TGTGCCAGTAAAACAGGGCGAACCTACGAGCAGTACTTC.

In this sample, this clonotype turned up a few times. The chain joins TRBV5-4 to TRBJ2-7, with 9 bases lining up with TRBD1. This CDR3 is built from 16 residues. V shed 1 base, J shed 4 bases, and the junction held 9 bases outside the gene matches. The germline CDR1 and CDR2 sequences are SGHNT and YYREEE (reference sequence). This chain's CDR3 is CASSLYEGTGSYEQYF. Here the CDR3 DNA reads TGTGCCAGCAGCTTGTACGAGGGGACAGGGAGTTACGAGCAGTACTTC.

V and J are TRBV29-1 and TRBJ2-1, with TRBD2 matching 11 bases. CDR1 SQVTM and CDR2 ANQGSEA come from the germline V gene. This CDR3 comprises 14 residues. After removal of 7 bases from V and 9 bases from J, the junction contained 11 bases not matched to a gene. CDR3 sequence reads: CSDRTSGPKSEQFF. The CDR3 nucleotides are TGCAGCGACCGGACTAGCGGGCCGAAGAGTGAGCAGTTCTTC.

The chain carries TRBV15 and TRBJ1-6; D uncertain. Germline V gene lookup returns CDR1 LNHNV and CDR2 YYDKDF (reference sequence). The V and J ends lost 3 bases and 7 bases respectively, with 7 bases between them. This CDR3 has 13 amino acids. The CDR3 DNA reads as TGTGCCACCAGCAGCTCGGCGAATTCACCCCTCCACTTT. This translates into CATSSSANSPLHF.

This clonotype was counted many times. V and J are TRBV6-5 and TRBJ2-1; TRBD1 matches 9 bases. This CDR3 is 13 amino acids long. Germline CDR1 MNHEY, CDR2 SVGAGI. Losses at the gene ends were 2 bases for V and 9 bases for J; bases not matched to a gene: 2. CDR3 nucleotide sequence: TGTGCCAGCAGTTACGGGACAGGGTTTGAGCAGTTCTTC. The encoded protein is CASSYGTGFEQFF.

This clonotype was detected many times. The gene calls are TRBV12-3 or TRBV12-4 and TRBJ2-3; D may be TRBD1 or TRBD2 (6 bases each). Trimming left V 2 bases short and J 1 base short, with 10 bases between. The CDR3 is made up of 15 amino acids. CDR3 DNA sequence: TGTGCCAGCAGTTTATACGGGGGCGGCACAGATACGCAGTATTTT. Its translation is CASSLYGGGTDTQYF.

This clonotype was detected many times. This CDR3 reads CASSIVGERGETQYF. In nucleotides, the CDR3 is TGTGCCAGTAGTATAGTTGGGGAACGGGGAGAGACCCAGTACTTC. The chain carries TRBV19 and TRBJ2-5; D is possibly TRBD2 (5 bases). The CDR3 has 15 amino acids. Germline CDR1 is LNHDA and CDR2 is SQIVND (reference sequence). V lost 1 base, J lost 4 bases, and 13 bases lay in between.